This record covers a single T cell receptor (beta chain). Original analysis: Reference gene primer amplification gave estimated nucleated cell counts. Using immunoSEQ multiplex PCR, the repertoire was profiled, and TCRdb retains in-frame clones only, with some absent. That table furnishes V, J and clone size, whereas the DNA furnished D and trimming. The table records approximately 180,000 clones, about 90% of them present only once. This sample was included in a study of blood T cell repertoires in COVID-19. The wider study: Samples representing acute and convalescent COVID-19 were sourced from the United States, Italy and Spain. PBMCs, B-cell-depleted T cells, or T cells provided the cDNA or gDNA that made up the material.

The CDR3 consists of 11 residues. Germline CDR1 WSHSY, CDR2 SAAADI. Trimming took 3 bases from V and 6 from J, leaving 6 bases between them. Sequences were obtained from peripheral blood. This rearrangement joins TRBV10-2 to TRBJ2-7; the D is unclear. The TCR comes from a man in his forties with active or convalescent COVID-19. CDR3 loop: CASSEASEQYF. The CDR3 region has the DNA TGCGCCAGCAGTGAAGCAAGCGAGCAGTACTTC.